The rows below give T cell receptor beta chains drawn from one sample of a study of blood T cell repertoires in COVID-19. Sequenced by immunoSEQ multiplex PCR; TCRdb stores in-frame clones only, minus some. The data hold approximately 70,000 clones, with 65% to 85% observed a single time. Sequencing was done on a sample of peripheral blood. The receptors were gathered from a woman in her sixties with acute or convalescent COVID-19. CDR3s include the opening cysteine and the closing phenylalanine or tryptophan. The order of the fields is D gene, J gene, V gene, clone size, CDR3 DNA, CDR3 protein. D genes are given only for firm matches. Not every row has a clone size; where given, it reads once, few, many or a size class.

.	TRBJ1-1	TRBV19	.	TGTGCCAGTACCCCCGGCGGGGGGCCTGGGAACACTGAAGCTTTCTTT	CASTPGGGPGNTEAFF
.	TRBJ2-6	TRBV7-9	once	TGTGCCAGCAGCTTAGAAGACAGGTTGGGCTCTGGGGCCAACGTCCTGACTTTC	CASSLEDRLGSGANVLTF
.	TRBJ1-2	TRBV6-6	.	TGTGCCAGCAGTTACTCGGCGGATGGCTACACCTTC	CASSYSADGYTF
.	TRBJ1-1	TRBV11-2	.	TGTGCCAGCAGCCCTCACCAGGGGAACACTGAAGCTTTCTTT	CASSPHQGNTEAFF
.	TRBJ1-1	TRBV7-9	once	TGTGCCAGCAGCGCATCCGGCGGGAGAGGGACTGAAGCTTTCTTT	CASSASGGRGTEAFF
TRBD1	TRBJ2-7	TRBV19	.	TGTGCCAGTAGTCCCTTCTGGACAGGGGGGTCCTACGAGCAGTACTTC	CASSPFWTGGSYEQYF
TRBD1	TRBJ1-1	TRBV12-3/TRBV12-4	few	TGTGCCAGCAGTTTGCAGGGGGTGGCTTTCTTT	CASSLQGVAFF
TRBD1	TRBJ1-4	TRBV28	few	TGTGCCAGCAGTCCTTATTCGAACAGGGGGAAGGATGAAAAACTGTTTTTT	CASSPYSNRGKDEKLFF
TRBD1	TRBJ1-2	TRBV11-2	.	TGTGCCAGCAGCCCGGGACAGGGCCTCTATGGCTACACCTTC	CASSPGQGLYGYTF
TRBD1	TRBJ2-1	TRBV28	.	TGTGCCAGCAGTTTAGGAGTCGGGACAGGGGTGAATGAGCAGTTCTTC	CASSLGVGTGVNEQFF
TRBD1	TRBJ2-7	TRBV6-1	.	TGTGCCAGCAGTGAAATTTCGGGACAGGGGACCTACGAGCAGTACTTC	CASSEISGQGTYEQYF
TRBD2	TRBJ2-4	TRBV4-2	.	TGTGCCAGCAGCTGGGATTCTAGCGGAGGTGTAGCCAAAAACATTCAGTACTTC	CASSWDSSGGVAKNIQYF
.	TRBJ1-1	TRBV5-1	.	TGCGCCAGCAGCTTGGCCGGACGGGGAGAAGCTTTCTTT	CASSLAGRGEAFF
.	TRBJ2-7	TRBV12-3/TRBV12-4	.	TGTGCCAGCAAAGGGCTAGCCGGCAACGAGCAGTACTTC	CASKGLAGNEQYF
.	TRBJ1-4	TRBV5-1	.	TGCGCCAGCAGCTCTACCAGGACAGCTAATGAAAAACTGTTTTTT	CASSSTRTANEKLFF
.	TRBJ1-3	TRBV18	.	TGTGCCAGCTCACCCCCCGGGATATCTGGAAACACCATATATTTT	CASSPPGISGNTIYF
.	TRBJ2-6	TRBV7-3	.	TGTGCCAGCAGCCCTGGGGGGAGTGGGGCCAACGTCCTGACTTTC	CASSPGGSGANVLTF
.	TRBJ1-2	TRBV4-2	.	TGTGCCAGCAGCCAAGATTTACAGGCCGACTATGGCTACACCTTC	CASSQDLQADYGYTF
TRBD2	TRBJ2-3	TRBV5-6	.	TGTGCCAGCAGCTTGGGGAGCGGGGGGGCCTTCACAGATACGCAGTATTTT	CASSLGSGGAFTDTQYF
TRBD2	TRBJ2-5	TRBV5-6	.	TGTGCCAGCAGCTTGGTTGGGACTAACCAAGAGACCCAGTACTTC	CASSLVGTNQETQYF
TRBD1	TRBJ1-5	TRBV6-4	once	TGTGCCAGCAGTCAGACAGGGGATCAGCCCCAGCATTTT	CASSQTGDQPQHF
TRBD1	TRBJ1-3	TRBV5-1	.	TGCGCCAGCAGCGGGGACAGGGGACATGGAAACACCATATATTTT	CASSGDRGHGNTIYF
.	TRBJ1-1	TRBV21-1	.	TGTGCCAGCAGCCGGACAGGGTACGGGAGCACTGAAGCTTTCTTT	CASSRTGYGSTEAFF
.	TRBJ2-3	TRBV30	.	TGTGCCTGGAGTGGACAAGATCACACAGATACGCAGTATTTT	CAWSGQDHTDTQYF
TRBD1	TRBJ2-7	TRBV7-8	.	TGTGCCAGCAGCTCCCCAGGGGGCTCCCTGTACGAGCAGTACTTC	CASSSPGGSLYEQYF
TRBD1	TRBJ2-7	TRBV6-5	once	TGTGCCGGACAGGACAACTACGAGCAGTACTTC	CAGQDNYEQYF
TRBD2	TRBJ2-3	TRBV11-2	once	TGTGCCAGCAGCCGTCTAGCGGGGGCCCGCTATACGCAGTATTTT	CASSRLAGARYTQYF
TRBD1	TRBJ2-2	TRBV10-3	.	TGTGCCATCAGTGAGTCAGGGACAGGGGGATCAACCGGGGAGCTGTTTTTT	CAISESGTGGSTGELFF
TRBD1	TRBJ2-3	TRBV24-1	.	TGTGCCACCAGTGACTCCGGGACAGGGAGAGATACGCAGTATTTT	CATSDSGTGRDTQYF
.	TRBJ2-2	TRBV3-1/TRBV3-2	.	TGTGCCAGCAGCCAAGGGGCCAGGGCGGCCGGGGAGCTGTTTTTT	CASSQGARAAGELFF
.	TRBJ2-7	TRBV18	.	TGTGCCAGCTCACCACCGTCAGGGGCCGGGCGTACCGAGCAGTACTTC	CASSPPSGAGRTEQYF
.	TRBJ2-5	TRBV5-1	.	TGCGCCAGCAGCCCCGGAGGGCCCCAAGAGACCCAGTACTTC	CASSPGGPQETQYF
.	TRBJ1-2	TRBV29-1	.	TGCAGCGTTGAAGGACAGGACTATGGCTACACCTTC	CSVEGQDYGYTF
.	TRBJ1-1	TRBV7-9	.	TGTGCCAGCAGCTTGCGACAGGTCATGAACACTGAAGCTTTCTTT	CASSLRQVMNTEAFF
TRBD2	TRBJ2-1	TRBV12-3/TRBV12-4	.	TGTGCCAGCAGAAAGGGACTAGCGGAAAAGCAGTTCTTC	CASRKGLAEKQFF
TRBD2	TRBJ2-3	TRBV30	.	TGTGCCTGGAGTGGGGTAGCGGGGGGACGCACAGATACGCAGTATTTT	CAWSGVAGGRTDTQYF
TRBD2	TRBJ2-2	TRBV5-1	.	TGCGCCAGCAGCCCGTCGGGACTAGCGGCCTTTTTGGGCAACACCGGGGAGCTGTTTTTT	CASSPSGLAAFLGNTGELFF
TRBD1	TRBJ1-5	TRBV6-5	.	TGTGCCAGCCAGGGGACAGGACTTAATCAGCCCCAGCATTTT	CASQGTGLNQPQHF